Listed below are T cell receptor beta chains from one sample, sequenced in a study of blood T cell repertoires in COVID-19. Profiling relied on immunoSEQ multiplex PCR, and the TCRdb table lists in-frame clones only, not all of them. The sample consists of 150,000 to 200,000 clones, roughly four fifths of them appearing once. Specimen: peripheral blood. The receptors shown here come from a man aged 55 to 69 with active or convalescent COVID-19. The CDR3 runs from the conserved cysteine through the conserved F or W. D genes are given only for firm matches. Only part of the rows carry a size: once, few, many, or a class if the clone is expanded.

>TRBV27|TRBJ1-5|TRBD1|NA
CASSADRGLQPQHF
TGTGCCAGCAGCGCCGACAGGGGGCTTCAGCCCCAGCATTTT
>TRBV7-2|TRBJ2-7|TRBD2|NA
CASSSSGRSYEQYF
TGTGCCAGCAGCAGTAGCGGGAGATCCTACGAGCAGTACTTC
>TRBV14|TRBJ1-1|NA|NA
CASSQNPGSAEAFF
TGTGCCAGCAGCCAAAATCCGGGGAGCGCTGAAGCTTTCTTT
>TRBV3-1/TRBV3-2|TRBJ2-1|TRBD2|NA
CASSGLLLGAGEREQFF
TGTGCCAGCAGCGGGCTATTACTAGGAGCGGGAGAACGGGAGCAGTTCTTC
>TRBV3-1/TRBV3-2|TRBJ1-2|NA|many
CASSQSGRHYGYTF
TGTGCCAGCAGCCAAAGCGGGAGGCACTATGGCTACACCTTC
>TRBV6-4|TRBJ2-1|TRBD1|NA
CASSPRTGGNEQFF
TGTGCCAGCAGTCCTCGGACAGGGGGCAATGAGCAGTTCTTC
>TRBV6-2/TRBV6-3|TRBJ2-5|TRBD1|NA
CASSFRQGGETQYF
TGTGCCAGCAGTTTCCGACAGGGCGGAGAGACCCAGTACTTC
>TRBV11-2|TRBJ2-5|TRBD1|NA
CASSPGTGETQYF
TGTGCCAGCAGCCCAGGGACAGGGGAGACCCAGTACTTC
>TRBV5-1|TRBJ1-2|NA|NA
CASSSEDSAYGYTF
TGCGCCAGCAGCTCGGAGGACAGCGCCTATGGCTACACCTTC
>TRBV6-5|TRBJ1-1|TRBD1|NA
CASITLQGAPEAFF
TGTGCCAGCATCACCCTTCAGGGGGCCCCTGAAGCTTTCTTT
>TRBV28|TRBJ2-1|NA|NA
CASSPGVRSEFF
TGTGCCAGCAGCCCCGGGGTGAGATCTGAGTTCTTC
>TRBV9|TRBJ2-1|TRBD2|NA
CASSVASGRALEQFF
TGTGCCAGCAGCGTAGCTAGCGGGAGGGCCCTTGAGCAGTTCTTC
>TRBV5-1|TRBJ2-3|NA|NA
CASSGWGADTQYF
TGCGCCAGCAGCGGATGGGGGGCAGATACGCAGTATTTT
>TRBV7-9|TRBJ1-2|NA|NA
CASSLPVGGLYGYTF
TGTGCCAGCAGCCTCCCGGTGGGGGGATTATATGGCTACACCTTC